These 29 T cell receptor beta chains share one sample of origin, sequenced in a study of identical twins. TCRdb reprocessed the 5' RACE reads via MiXCR and lists one record per CDR3 protein. The table records some 320,000 distinct CDR3 sequences, approximately 13% of them present only once. These sequences were also reported in another study, on yellow fever vaccine responses in identical twins.

The sample was CD8+ T cells sorted from blood. The receptors derive from a woman aged 18-35 years in good health.

This clonotype turned up a few times. The rearrangement joins TRBV7-9 to TRBJ2-3; D uncertain. There are 15 residues in the CDR3. Germline V gene sequence: CDR1 SEHNR, CDR2 FQNEAQ (reference sequence). Deletions cut 1 base from V and 6 bases from J, with 14 bases between. The CDR3 DNA sequence: TGTGCCAGCAGCTTAGGGGCCAGGACCCCCGATACGCAGTATTTT. Its translation: CASSLGARTPDTQYF.

This rearrangement joins TRBV27 to TRBJ1-1; possibly TRBD1 for D (5 bases). The V gene lost 5 bases and the J gene lost 3 bases, with 13 bases spanning the gap. The CDR3 is 14 residues long. CDR1 and CDR2 from the germline V gene are MNHEY and SMNVEV (reference sequence). The CDR3 nucleotides are TGTGCCAGCAGTCAGGGTATTGGGGACACTGAAGCTTTCTTT. The encoded protein is CASSQGIGDTEAFF.

This clonotype was detected a few times. The rearrangement links TRBV2 to TRBJ2-2; a weak D match, TRBD2 (6 bases). CDR3 size: 12 residues. CDR1 is SNHLY, CDR2 FYNNEI, per germline. V was shortened by 9 bases and J by 7 bases, with 12 bases between the two germline ends. CDR3 nucleotide sequence: TGTGCCAGAGCAACGCGGGGCGGGGAGCTGTTTTTT. Translating gives CARATRGGELFF.

There are a few counts of this clonotype. The chain recombines TRBV4-1 with TRBJ1-6; D is undetermined. From germline, CDR1 is MGHRA and CDR2 YSYEKL. V was cut by 2 bases and J by 7 bases, with 15 bases left in between. The length of the CDR3 is 16 residues. The CDR3 spells CASSQHHPAQNSPLHF. CDR3 DNA sequence: TGCGCCAGCAGCCAACACCACCCGGCGCAAAATTCACCCCTCCACTTT.

The chain carries TRBV6-4 and TRBJ1-2; 9 bases align to TRBD1. The germline CDR1 and CDR2 sequences are MRHNA and SNTAGT. Unmatched junction bases numbered 9, after V lost 3 bases and J lost 7 bases. CDR3 length: 15 amino acids. The CDR3, as DNA: TGTGCCAGCAGTGAAGGAGGGACAGGGAGTAGTGGCTACACCTTC. Translating gives CASSEGGTGSSGYTF.

There are a few counts of this clonotype. The rearrangement links TRBV12-3 or TRBV12-4 to TRBJ2-3, with 8 bases that match TRBD1. The CDR3 extends over 17 amino acids. Trimming took 2 bases from V and 0 from J; bases not matched to a gene: 7. This CDR3 is CASSLPITGGSTDTQYF. As DNA, the CDR3 is TGTGCCAGCAGTTTACCCATAACAGGGGGAAGCACAGATACGCAGTATTTT.

There are a few counts of this clonotype. The chain links TRBV6-5 to TRBJ2-2; no clear D. Germline V gene data show CDR1 as MNHEY and CDR2 as SVGAGI. The CDR3 runs to 14 residues. Trimming stripped 0 bases from V and 6 bases from J, with 8 bases between. This CDR3 is CASSYSSGSGELFF. Here the CDR3 DNA reads TGTGCCAGCAGTTACTCTAGTGGATCCGGGGAGCTGTTTTTT.

The chain employs TRBV3-1 and TRBJ2-1; 7 nucleotides match TRBD2. The trim removed 3 bases at V and 5 bases at J, leaving 7 bases unmatched. CDR1 is LGHDT and CDR2 is YNNKEL in the germline V gene (reference sequence). This CDR3 spans 15 amino acids. The CDR3 here is CASSQGGVTDNEQFF. CDR3 coding DNA: TGTGCCAGCAGCCAGGGGGGGGTAACGGACAATGAGCAGTTCTTC.

The table lists this clonotype with many counts. The chain recombines TRBV12-3 or TRBV12-4 with TRBJ2-5; 7 bases are a match to TRBD1. V lost 6 bases, J lost 2 bases, and 9 bases stayed unmatched. This CDR3 contains 15 residues. CDR3 protein: CASSLSGQMQETQYF. Here the CDR3 DNA reads TGTGCCAGCAGCCTCTCGGGACAGATGCAAGAGACCCAGTACTTC.

There are a few counts of this clonotype. V is TRBV4-1 and J is TRBJ2-1; tentatively, D is TRBD2 (6 bases). V was clipped by 0 bases and J by 3 bases, with 12 bases between them. The germline gives CDR1 MGHRA, CDR2 YSYEKL. The CDR3 is 16 amino acids. The CDR3 sequence is CASSQDKEGLYNEQFF. CDR3 sequence (DNA): TGCGCCAGCAGCCAAGATAAGGAGGGCCTCTACAATGAGCAGTTCTTC.

This clonotype was seen at least ten times. The chain is built from TRBV12-3 or TRBV12-4 and TRBJ1-4; D uncertain. The CDR3 contains 11 residues. Trimming took off 2 bases at V and 8 bases at J, with 3 bases between the two ends. This CDR3 is CASSLNEKLFF. The CDR3 DNA reads as TGTGCCAGCAGTTTAAACGAAAAACTGTTTTTT.

This clonotype appeared a few times. The rearrangement links TRBV6-1 to TRBJ2-3, with 14 bases identical to TRBD2. The V gene end was trimmed by 0 bases and the J gene end by 6 bases; junction bases not matched to a gene: 5. The CDR3 runs 17 residues. Germline V lookup: CDR1 MNHNS, CDR2 SASEGT. The DNA of the CDR3 is TGTGCCAGCAGTGAAGCGTCGGGACTAGCGGGAGCGGATACGCAGTATTTT. It specifies CASSEASGLAGADTQYF.

The table lists this clonotype with a few counts. This chain connects TRBV27 to TRBJ1-5, with 7 positions matching TRBD1. CDR1 and CDR2 (germline): MNHEY, SMNVEV (reference sequence). CDR3 size: 14 residues. J was trimmed by 0 bases and V by 6 bases; bases with no gene match: 2. The DNA of the CDR3 is TGTGCCAGCAGGACAGGGTATAGCAATCAGCCCCAGCATTTT. The encoded protein is CASRTGYSNQPQHF.

This clonotype has at least ten counts. V and J are TRBV12-3 or TRBV12-4 and TRBJ2-1; a possible D gene is TRBD2 (7 bases). This CDR3 comprises 14 residues. The ends were cut back, 0 bases at V and 9 bases at J, with 12 bases in the middle. The CDR3: CASSLAGGPREQFF. The CDR3 nucleotides are TGTGCCAGCAGTTTAGCGGGGGGGCCTCGTGAGCAGTTCTTC.

This clonotype appeared many times. This chain links TRBV2 with TRBJ2-3, with a tentative D call TRBD2 (6 bases). Germline values: CDR1 SNHLY, CDR2 FYNNEI. CDR3 length: 19 residues. Trimming left V 6 bases short and J 3 bases short, with 28 bases between. This CDR3 reads CASSPGSGIIPLKTDTQYF. The CDR3 nucleotides read TGTGCCAGCAGCCCCGGGAGCGGTATAATACCACTAAAAACAGATACGCAGTATTTT.

In its sample, this clonotype was seen many times. The gene calls are TRBV9 and TRBJ2-2; 11 nucleotides match TRBD2. This CDR3 region has 17 residues. Unmatched junction bases numbered 4, after V lost 0 bases and J lost 3 bases. The V gene's germline CDR1 is SGDLS and CDR2 YYNGEE. CDR3 coding DNA: TGTGCCAGCAGCGTAGTAGCGGGGGGGCCGTACACCGGGGAGCTGTTTTTT. Protein: CASSVVAGGPYTGELFF.

V is TRBV12-3 or TRBV12-4 and J is TRBJ2-5; TRBD2 aligns across 9 bases. This CDR3 has 15 residues. The V segment lost 4 bases and the J segment 3 bases; nucleotides outside the gene matches: 6. The CDR3: CASSSLRTSEETQYF. CDR3 coding DNA: TGTGCCAGCAGTTCCCTCCGGACTAGCGAAGAGACCCAGTACTTC.

In its sample, this clonotype was seen a few times. The chain recombines TRBV27 with TRBJ1-1, with D maybe TRBD1 (5 bases). The CDR3 sequence is 18 residues long. Germline assignment: CDR1 MNHEY and CDR2 SMNVEV (reference sequence). The V gene lost 4 bases and the J gene lost 0 bases, with 21 bases spanning the gap. The CDR3 bases are TGTGCCAGCAGTTCTCACTTGGGAGGGGAGTATATGAACACTGAAGCTTTCTTT. Amino acid sequence: CASSSHLGGEYMNTEAFF.

This clonotype was detected ten times or more. V gene TRBV29-1 combines with J gene TRBJ2-3; TRBD2 agrees at 12 bases. V was pared by 0 bases and J by 6 bases, with 19 bases of the junction left unmatched. Germline-derived CDR1 and CDR2 are SQVTM and ANQGSEA. The CDR3 extends over 20 amino acids. CDR3 coding DNA: TGCAGCGTTGAAGATATTGGAGGACTAGCGGGACGGGTGGGTCCGGATACGCAGTATTTT. Translation gives CSVEDIGGLAGRVGPDTQYF.

There are a few counts of this clonotype. The chain uses TRBV14 and TRBJ2-7; TRBD1 matches 9 bases. This CDR3 comprises 14 residues. Germline loops: CDR1 SGHDN, CDR2 FVKESK. The V segment lost 1 base and the J segment 5 bases; nucleotides outside the gene matches: 3. Here the CDR3 reads CASSQGDRAHEQYF. CDR3 sequence (DNA): TGTGCCAGCAGCCAAGGGGACAGGGCCCACGAGCAGTACTTC.

J is TRBJ1-2 and V is TRBV28; 9 bases align to TRBD1. The germline gives CDR1 MDHEN, CDR2 SYDVKM. The CDR3 runs 14 residues. The J segment lost 6 bases and the V segment lost 2 bases, leaving 4 bases of the junction unmatched. DNA for the CDR3: TGTGCCAGCAGTTTAACCGGGACAGGGAATGGCTACACCTTC. It translates to CASSLTGTGNGYTF.

There are many counts of this clonotype. J is TRBJ1-1 and V is TRBV3-1; D unclear. The CDR3 extends over 12 amino acids. Trimming took 3 bases from V and 0 from J, leaving 2 bases between them. Germline V lookup: CDR1 LGHDT, CDR2 YNNKEL (reference sequence). CDR3 sequence: CASSHMNTEAFF. The CDR3 DNA follows: TGTGCCAGCAGCCACATGAACACTGAAGCTTTCTTT.

This clonotype came up many times. This chain joins TRBV29-1 and TRBJ1-5; possibly TRBD1 for D (5 bases). Trimming took 4 bases from V and 1 from J, leaving 8 bases between them. The germline CDR1 and CDR2 sequences are SQVTM and ANQGSEA. The CDR3 extends over 13 amino acids. CDR3 sequence reads: CSVVPGSNQPQHF. The DNA of the CDR3 is TGCAGCGTTGTCCCAGGGAGCAATCAGCCCCAGCATTTT.

The sample holds a few counts of this clonotype. The rearrangement links TRBV27 to TRBJ1-5; 9 bases line up with TRBD1. V lost 6 bases to trimming and J lost 0 bases; unmatched junction nucleotides: 12. The CDR3 sequence is 18 residues long. Per germline, CDR1 MNHEY and CDR2 SMNVEV (reference sequence). CDR3 sequence (DNA): TGTGCCAGCAGGCAAACAGGGGGCCCTCTTTATAGCAATCAGCCCCAGCATTTT. It is translated as CASRQTGGPLYSNQPQHF.

The rearrangement joins TRBV6-1 to TRBJ2-1; 12 nucleotides line up with TRBD2. The trim removed 9 bases at V and 9 bases at J, leaving 12 bases unmatched. The CDR3 consists of 15 residues. Per the germline V gene, CDR1 is MNHNS and CDR2 is SASEGT. The CDR3 loop is CASRPTSGSNGEQFF. Here the CDR3 DNA reads TGTGCCAGTCGGCCGACTAGCGGGAGCAATGGTGAGCAGTTCTTC.

The chain has TRBV18 and TRBJ1-1, with D possibly matching TRBD1 (5 bases). Trimming shortened V by 1 base and J by 0 bases, and 12 bases separated the two germline ends. Germline CDR1 KGHSH, CDR2 LQKENI. The CDR3 has 16 residues. The CDR3 protein is CASSPRSGTMNTEAFF. CDR3 nucleotides: TGTGCCAGCTCACCACGGTCAGGGACCATGAACACTGAAGCTTTCTTT.

The chain's CDR3 is CASKWGDTQYF. Here the CDR3 DNA reads TGCGCCAGCAAATGGGGAGATACGCAGTATTTT. The rearrangement uses TRBV23-1 and TRBJ2-3, with D unclear. TRBV23-1 is an ORF; its function is uncertain. This CDR3 contains 11 residues. Trimming cost V 7 bases and J 5 bases, with 7 bases left between them.

This clonotype has just a few counts. V is TRBV7-9 and J is TRBJ2-7; 7 positions match TRBD1. Germline V gene sequence: CDR1 SEHNR, CDR2 FQNEAQ (reference sequence). CDR3 length equals 14 residues. The J segment lost 3 bases and the V segment lost 6 bases, leaving 8 bases of the junction unmatched. The CDR3 loop reads CASSSGTVGYEQYV. DNA of the CDR3: TGTGCCAGCAGTTCGGGGACAGTTGGCTACGAGCAGTACGTC.

This clonotype turned up a few times. CDR3: CSAKAIASYNEQFF. CDR3 nucleotides: TGCAGCGCTAAAGCTATCGCTTCCTACAATGAGCAGTTCTTC. V gene TRBV29-1 combines with J gene TRBJ2-1; D call uncertain. The CDR3 spans 14 residues. Trimming pared 7 bases from V and 1 base from J, leaving 14 bases between. Per germline, CDR1 SQVTM and CDR2 ANQGSEA.